A selection of T cell receptor beta chains follows, all from one sample in a study of cytomegalovirus exposure and HLA in healthy donors. TCRdb keeps only in-frame clones here, not all; method: immunoSEQ multiplex PCR. The sample shows hundreds of thousands of clones, around 73% of them seen only once. The material sequenced was PBMCs. The origin of the receptors is a male donor in good health and CMV-seronegative. The CDR3 runs from the conserved cysteine through the conserved F or W. A D gene is named only where the DNA matches it firmly. The size entry is marked missing in some rows and otherwise reads once, few, many or a size class.

D gene	V gene	clone size	J gene	CDR3 DNA	CDR3 protein
.	TRBV18	.	TRBJ1-2	TGTGCCAGCTCACCAGGGGGGGACTATGGCTACACCTTC	CASSPGGDYGYTF
.	TRBV5-1	.	TRBJ1-1	TGCGCCAGCAGCTTGTATGAGGGACTGGGGAACACTGAAGCTTTCTTT	CASSLYEGLGNTEAFF
.	TRBV7-9	.	TRBJ2-7	TGTTCCAGCAGCCACACAGGGACCTCCTACGAGCAGTACTTC	CSSSHTGTSYEQYF
TRBD2	TRBV7-8	.	TRBJ2-1	TGTGCCAGCAGCTTAGCGCTTGGGGACGGGAGGAGGGATGAGCAGTTCTTC	CASSLALGDGRRDEQFF
.	TRBV5-1	few	TRBJ1-4	TGCGCCAGCAGGAAAAATGCGGCAACTAATGAAAAACTGTTTTTT	CASRKNAATNEKLFF
.	TRBV5-1	.	TRBJ2-4	TGCGCCAGCAGCGTGACTAGTCTGGCCAAAAACATTCAGTACTTC	CASSVTSLAKNIQYF
.	TRBV19	.	TRBJ2-2	TGTGCCAGTAGTAACGACCGACCTATGGGAGCCGGGGAGCTGTTTTTT	CASSNDRPMGAGELFF
TRBD2	TRBV9	once	TRBJ2-3	TGTGCCAGCACAGCGGGAAGGGAGGTAGATACGCAGTATTTT	CASTAGREVDTQYF
.	TRBV27	.	TRBJ2-2	TGTGCCAGCAGTCCCCACCCACCGGCCGGGGAGCTGTTTTTT	CASSPHPPAGELFF
TRBD2	TRBV6-5	.	TRBJ2-1	TGTGCCAGCAGATTACTAGCGCGAGGGCTAAATGAGCAGTTCTTC	CASRLLARGLNEQFF
.	TRBV7-3	.	TRBJ2-6	TGTGCCAGCAGCTTACGGTTCCCCTCTGGGGCCAACGTCCTGACTTTC	CASSLRFPSGANVLTF
TRBD1	TRBV27	.	TRBJ2-1	TGTGCCAGCGCCCCCGGGACAGGGCTATATGAGCAGTTCTTC	CASAPGTGLYEQFF
TRBD2	TRBV6-6	few	TRBJ2-7	TGTGCCAGCAGTCCTAGCGGCAGAATCTACGAGCAGTACTTC	CASSPSGRIYEQYF
TRBD1	TRBV7-9	.	TRBJ2-7	TGTGCCAGCAGCTTCCGGACAGGCGCTCTGGGCTACGAGCAGTACTTC	CASSFRTGALGYEQYF
.	TRBV10-3	.	TRBJ2-1	TGTGCCATCAGTGGTGCTAGAAAGGGGGAACAGGGCAATGAGCAGTTCTTC	CAISGARKGEQGNEQFF
TRBD1	TRBV27	.	TRBJ2-6	TGTGCCAGCAGAACTATCGGGACAGGGTTAAGTGGGGCCAACGTCCTGACTTTC	CASRTIGTGLSGANVLTF
TRBD2	TRBV28	.	TRBJ2-7	TGTGCCAGCAGTTTAGGGCGGGAGGGGCTCTACGAGCAGTACTTC	CASSLGREGLYEQYF
.	TRBV18	.	TRBJ2-2	TGTGCCAGCTCACCTAAGACTGCCACCGGGGAGCTGTTTTTT	CASSPKTATGELFF
.	TRBV9	.	TRBJ1-4	TGTGCCAGCAGGCGGGGAACTAATGAAAAACTGTTTTTT	CASRRGTNEKLFF
.	TRBV5-1	once	TRBJ2-5	TGCGCCAGCAGGGGAGAAGAGACCCAGTACTTC	CASRGEETQYF
.	TRBV4-2	.	TRBJ1-2	TGTGCCAGCAGCCAAGATGGGGAGGGGAAAGGCTACACCTTC	CASSQDGEGKGYTF
TRBD2	TRBV7-7	.	TRBJ2-5	TGTGCTAGCAGCCCGTCTCGGGGGGTCCGTGCCGAGACCCAGTACTTC	CASSPSRGVRAETQYF
TRBD2	TRBV18	.	TRBJ2-5	TGTGCCAGCTCGCTACGAGCGGGAGGGGAGACCCAGTACTTC	CASSLRAGGETQYF
TRBD2	TRBV5-1	.	TRBJ2-1	TGCGCCAGCAGCACAACCGGGACTAGCGGGAGTATCGGGTCCAATGAGCAGTTCTTC	CASSTTGTSGSIGSNEQFF
TRBD1	TRBV6-5	.	TRBJ2-5	TGTGCCAGCAGCACGGGACAGGCCGGATCACCCCAGTACTTC	CASSTGQAGSPQYF
TRBD1	TRBV7-3	.	TRBJ1-5	TGTGCCAGCAGCCCCCAGGGGGGTCAGCCCCAGCATTTT	CASSPQGGQPQHF
.	TRBV30	.	TRBJ2-7	TGTGCCTGGACAGCGGTTTCCTACGAGCAGTACTTC	CAWTAVSYEQYF
.	TRBV21-1	once	TRBJ1-5	TGTGCCAGCAGAACTACAATTAGCAGATATAGCAATCAGCCCCAGCATTTT	CASRTTISRYSNQPQHF
.	TRBV6-1	few	TRBJ1-6	TGTGCCAGCAGTGACCCCCCAACCGTGAGCAATTCACCCCTCCACTTT	CASSDPPTVSNSPLHF
TRBD1	TRBV6-5	.	TRBJ1-1	TGTGCCAGCAGTGGGACAGATTCGAACACTGAAGCTTTCTTT	CASSGTDSNTEAFF
TRBD1	TRBV6-5	.	TRBJ1-1	TGTGCCACACGACAGGGTGGTTCTGAAGCTTTCTTT	CATRQGGSEAFF
.	TRBV27	.	TRBJ1-1	TGTGCCAGCAGTTTATCCCGGACAGCCTTGAACACTGAAGCTTTCTTT	CASSLSRTALNTEAFF
.	TRBV10-3	once	TRBJ2-1	TGTGCCATCAGTGAGCCTAGCCCCTTATTCAATGAGCAGTTCTTC	CAISEPSPLFNEQFF
TRBD2	TRBV4-1	few	TRBJ2-1	TGCGCCAGCAGCCAACTCGGGACTAGCGGGAGGTCCTACAATGAGCAGTTCTTC	CASSQLGTSGRSYNEQFF
TRBD2	TRBV5-1	.	TRBJ2-7	TGCGCCAGCAGCTTGGCGACTAGCGGGAGCGGCGAGCAGTACTTC	CASSLATSGSGEQYF
.	TRBV6-5	.	TRBJ1-5	TGTGCCAGCTCCCCGACGGACGGACGGCAAGGGGCCCAGCATTTT	CASSPTDGRQGAQHF
TRBD2	TRBV7-2	.	TRBJ2-7	TGTGCCAGCAGCTGGGGGACTAGCGCTTCCTACGAGCAGTACTTC	CASSWGTSASYEQYF
.	TRBV27	.	TRBJ1-2	TGTGCCAGCAGTTTACGGGCAGGGGTGGGCTACACCTTC	CASSLRAGVGYTF
TRBD2	TRBV19	once	TRBJ2-3	TGTGCCAGTAGTCCAGCGGGAGCGGGAGTTGGCACAGATACGCAGTATTTT	CASSPAGAGVGTDTQYF